A single sample gave rise to the 3 T cell receptor beta chains below, sequenced in a study of cytomegalovirus exposure and HLA in healthy donors (TCRdb year 2017). The receptor library was made with the immunoSEQ multiplex PCR assay. For the multiplex PCR, a mixture combining 60 forward primers for TCR Vbeta segments and 13 reverse primers for TCR Jbeta segments was used. Imported from immuneACCESS, the table was reduced by TCRdb to in-frame sequences with V and J called. These copies leave out some clones; in studies compared against another copy, an unresolved V gene accounts for under half, and the cause of the remainder is not known. This sample gives about 160,000 clones in total; 82% of them show up just once. Jointly, the top ten make up over 8.5% of the sample. The material sequenced was PBMCs. These receptors were collected from a man between 45 and 60 years old in good health and CMV-seropositive.

This chain connects TRBV5-1 to TRBJ1-1; 8 bases match TRBD1. The CDR3 loop spans 16 amino acids. After removal of 1 base from V and 0 bases from J, the junction contained 5 bases not matched to a gene. Germline V CDR1 and CDR2: SGHRS, YFSETQ. The DNA for the CDR3 is TGCGCCAGCAGCTTGTCGACAGGGGCCATGAACACTGAAGCTTTCTTT. Protein sequence: CASSLSTGAMNTEAFF.

This clone was observed once. The chain employs TRBV12-2 and TRBJ2-7; TRBD2 is the table's D call, not checked against the DNA. TRBV12-2 counts as a pseudogene. CDR3 length equals 13 residues. CDR3 coding DNA: TGTGCAAGTCGCTGTAGAAACTCCTACGAGCAGTACTTC. Its translation is CASRCRNSYEQYF.

This clone occurred once. The chain carries TRBV9 and TRBJ2-7; TRBD1 matches 9 bases. Germline V lookup: CDR1 SGDLS, CDR2 YYNGEE. The CDR3 runs 14 residues. Germline trimming cut 2 bases from V and 2 bases from J; bases unmatched to any gene: 2. In nucleotides, the CDR3 is TGTGCCAGCAGCGTCCGGACAGGGGCCTACGAGCAGTACTTC. Translating it yields CASSVRTGAYEQYF.